This T cell receptor (beta chain) was sequenced in a study of identical twins. Broader study findings: Cross-sectional statistics underpinned the conclusions; the same donors were not followed. Surplus twin overlap in beta out-of-frame sequences was less pronounced.

The sample holds many counts of this clonotype. Its antigen remains unidentified. Addition of a universal primer site occurred through template switching, and cDNA carried unique molecular identifiers. Each CDR3 protein is one row after TCRdb ran MiXCR on the 5' RACE reads. Among about 450,000 distinct CDR3 sequences, about 18% were seen once, and the ten largest hold around 12%. Sequencing was done on a sample of naive T cells sorted from blood. The sequence came from a man aged 50 or older in good health.

The DNA for the CDR3 is TGCGCCAGCAGTCGGGGGGGTCAGGGCACAGATACGCAGTATTTT. As protein: CASSRGGQGTDTQYF. The V and J genes are TRBV5-1 and TRBJ2-3, with 8 bases aligning to TRBD2. The trim removed 5 bases at V and 1 base at J, leaving 6 bases unmatched. The germline V gene has CDR1 SGHRS and CDR2 YFSETQ. There are 15 residues in the CDR3.